A single sample gave rise to the 20 T cell receptor beta chains below, sequenced in a study of blood T cell repertoires in COVID-19. TCRdb's table, derived via immunoSEQ multiplex PCR, lists solely in-frame clones and lacks some. The sample carries 70,000 to 80,000 clones, over 80% recorded once. Sequenced material: peripheral blood. The source is a woman older than 75 with acute or convalescent COVID-19.

The chain carries TRBV10-3 and TRBJ1-6; no definite D call. CDR3 length: 12 amino acids. Germline CDR1 and CDR2: ENHRY and SYGVKD. Trimming took off 10 bases at V and 8 bases at J, with 12 bases between the two ends. CDR3: CATGFGDSPLHF. The CDR3 DNA is TGTGCCACCGGCTTCGGGGATTCACCCCTCCACTTT.

The chain carries TRBV7-2 and TRBJ1-2; no clear D. The CDR3 consists of 14 residues. CDR1 is SGHTA and CDR2 is FQGNSA in the germline V gene. V gave up 1 base and J gave up 0 bases, with 6 bases separating them. CDR3 in amino acids: CASSLGGANYGYTF. The CDR3 region has the DNA TGTGCCAGCAGCTTAGGGGGAGCTAACTATGGCTACACCTTC.

The chain carries TRBV7-2 and TRBJ2-7; 8 nucleotides match TRBD1. V gave up 2 bases and J gave up 5 bases; unmatched junction bases: 8. The CDR3 consists of 15 residues. CDR1 SGHTA and CDR2 FQGNSA come from the germline V gene. In DNA form, the CDR3 reads TGTGCCAGCAGCTTACGACAGGGGCCGTCTGACGAGCAGTACTTC. Protein sequence: CASSLRQGPSDEQYF.

This chain connects TRBV10-3 to TRBJ2-7; a possible D gene is TRBD2 (6 bases). Trimming left V 10 bases short and J 2 bases short, with 15 bases between. There are 13 residues in the CDR3. Germline CDR1 and CDR2: ENHRY and SYGVKD. The CDR3 DNA reads as TGTGCCACCCTCAGCGGGTTTACCTACGAGCAGTACTTC. Amino acids: CATLSGFTYEQYF.

The rearrangement uses TRBV20-1 and TRBJ2-5; 8 nucleotides align to TRBD2. The CDR3 is made up of 15 amino acids. Germline trimming cut 3 bases from V and 2 bases from J; bases unmatched to any gene: 8. Germline assignment: CDR1 DFQATT and CDR2 SNEGSKA (reference sequence). The CDR3, as DNA: TGCAGTGCTAGTTCTCGCGGGAGGAGTCAAGAGACCCAGTACTTC. Amino acid sequence: CSASSRGRSQETQYF.

The chain combines TRBV7-6 with TRBJ1-1; 10 bases align to TRBD1. Germline V gene sequence: CDR1 SGHVS, CDR2 FNYEAQ. CDR3 size: 18 residues. The V segment lost 4 bases and the J segment 0 bases; nucleotides outside the gene matches: 11. CDR3 residues: CASSSHWGQGTLNTEAFF. The CDR3 bases are TGTGCCAGCAGCTCCCATTGGGGACAGGGGACCCTGAACACTGAAGCTTTCTTT.

This chain uses TRBV27 with TRBJ2-2, with 7 bases aligning to TRBD2. The junction had 3 bases not matched to a gene; V was cut back by 4 bases and J by 7 bases. Germline V lookup: CDR1 MNHEY, CDR2 SMNVEV (reference sequence). This CDR3 is 13 amino acids long. In DNA form, the CDR3 reads TGTGCCAGCAGTTCCTGGGAGGGCGGGGAGCTGTTTTTT. It specifies CASSSWEGGELFF.

This clone was seen a few times. The CDR3 reads CASSVGGTGQNEQFF. The CDR3 coding sequence is TGTGCCAGCAGCGTAGGAGGGACTGGACAAAATGAGCAGTTCTTC. The chain recombines TRBV9 with TRBJ2-1, with D perhaps matching TRBD2 (6 bases). Germline values: CDR1 SGDLS, CDR2 YYNGEE. The ends were cut back, 0 bases at V and 7 bases at J, with 14 bases in the middle. The CDR3 has 15 residues.

This clone was observed a single time. The J gene is TRBJ2-3, the V gene TRBV30; D not certain. V lost 2 bases to trimming and J lost 6 bases, with 18 bases between them. Germline V lookup: CDR1 GTSNPN, CDR2 SVGIG (reference sequence). The CDR3 extends over 15 amino acids. The chain's CDR3 is CAWSRNSPWADTQYF. The CDR3 DNA reads TGTGCCTGGAGTCGAAACAGCCCCTGGGCGGATACGCAGTATTTT.

The chain is built from TRBV5-6 and TRBJ1-2, with D perhaps matching TRBD1 (6 bases). With 3 bases removed from V and 4 bases from J, the gap between germline ends came to 10 bases. Germline V CDR1 and CDR2: SGHDT, YYEEEE. This CDR3 has 13 amino acids. The CDR3: CASSYNRAYGYTF. The DNA for the CDR3 is TGTGCCAGCAGCTACAACAGGGCCTATGGCTACACCTTC.

This clone came up once. The chain recombines TRBV6-5 with TRBJ2-7; 8 nucleotides match TRBD2. Germline assignment: CDR1 MNHEY and CDR2 SVGAGI. CDR3 length: 14 amino acids. The V segment lost 7 bases and the J segment 3 bases; nucleotides outside the gene matches: 8. The CDR3 region is CASMPSGPVYEQYF. The DNA for the CDR3 is TGTGCCAGCATGCCTAGCGGGCCTGTCTACGAGCAGTACTTC.

J is TRBJ2-3 and V is TRBV9; 7 bases match TRBD2. Trimming cost V 0 bases and J 0 bases; bases outside gene matches: 13. Germline CDR1 and CDR2: SGDLS and YYNGEE. This CDR3 comprises 19 residues. The CDR3 region is CASSVASGGSPTSTDTQYF. The CDR3 DNA reads as TGTGCCAGCAGCGTAGCTAGCGGAGGGTCCCCAACCAGCACAGATACGCAGTATTTT.

The V call is TRBV6-2 or TRBV6-3, the J call TRBJ2-7, with D maybe TRBD2 (5 bases). In germline, CDR1 is MNHEY, CDR2 SVGEGT. V shed 5 bases and J shed 9 bases, with 14 bases lying between them. The CDR3 extends over 12 amino acids. CDR3 protein: CASSIPGWWQYF. The CDR3 DNA is TGTGCCAGCAGTATACCGGGGTGGTGGCAGTACTTC.

V and J are TRBV5-5 and TRBJ2-2, with 14 positions matching TRBD2. With V trimmed by 0 bases and J by 3 bases, 4 bases remained unmatched. The germline gives CDR1 SGHKS, CDR2 YYEKEE (reference sequence). The CDR3 is 18 amino acids. The CDR3 reads CASSLGLAGGPHTGELFF. CDR3 sequence (DNA): TGTGCCAGCAGCTTGGGACTAGCGGGAGGGCCACACACCGGGGAGCTGTTTTTT. The full variable domain, its missing parts supplied by reference TRBV5-5 and TRBJ2-2, is DAGVTQSPTHLIKTRGQQVTLRCSPISGHKSVSWYQQVLGQGPQFIFQYYEKEERGRGNFPDRFSARQFPNYSSELNVNALLLGDSALYLCASSLGLAGGPHTGELFFGEGSRLTVL.

V gene TRBV28 combines with J gene TRBJ2-7; 10 bases align to TRBD2. The CDR3 runs 16 residues. The V gene's germline CDR1 is MDHEN and CDR2 SYDVKM. J gave up 6 bases and V 3 bases, and 11 bases lay outside the gene matches. This CDR3 reads CASSFPVLAGESEQYF. For the CDR3, the DNA is TGTGCCAGCAGTTTTCCCGTCCTAGCGGGAGAAAGCGAGCAGTACTTC.

This clone was seen a single time. The CDR3 DNA reads as TGTGCCAGCAGTTTATCGCCCGCGGGACTTTTGAACACTGAAGCTTTCTTT. Translation: CASSLSPAGLLNTEAFF. The chain uses TRBV27 and TRBJ1-1; a possible D gene is TRBD1 (5 bases). CDR1 is MNHEY and CDR2 is SMNVEV in the germline V gene (reference sequence). V lost 0 bases, J lost 0 bases, and 14 bases lay in between. The CDR3 is 17 amino acids.

The chain joins TRBV28 to TRBJ2-3; 9 positions match TRBD2. CDR3 length: 14 amino acids. Germline V gives CDR1 MDHEN, CDR2 SYDVKM. Trimming removed 6 bases from V and 6 bases from J; junction bases left unmatched: 7. The CDR3, as DNA: TGTGCCAGCAGGGTGGGACTAGCTGGGGATACGCAGTATTTT. Translated, it gives CASRVGLAGDTQYF. Drawing the rest from reference TRBV28 and TRBJ2-3, the complete variable domain is DVKVTQSSRYLVKRTGEKVFLECVQDMDHENMFWYRQDPGLGLRLIYFSYDVKMKEKGDIPEGYSVSREKKERFSLILESASTNQTSMYLCASRVGLAGDTQYFGPGTRLTVL.

CDR3: CASSLALAGFTGELFF. Here the CDR3 DNA reads TGCGCCAGCAGCTTGGCACTAGCGGGATTCACCGGGGAGCTGTTTTTT. The chain couples TRBV5-1 to TRBJ2-2; TRBD2 matches at 10 bases. This CDR3 region has 16 residues. Germline CDR1 is SGHRS and CDR2 is YFSETQ. J gave up 4 bases and V 0 bases, and 3 bases lay outside the gene matches.

The chain recombines TRBV5-6 with TRBJ2-7; D unclear. Per the germline V gene, CDR1 is SGHDT and CDR2 is YYEEEE. Trimming cost V 2 bases and J 6 bases, with 12 bases left between them. This CDR3 contains 13 residues. The CDR3: CASSFEQISEQYF. The CDR3 region has the DNA TGTGCCAGCAGCTTCGAACAGATCTCCGAGCAGTACTTC.

V usage is TRBV5-8 and J usage is TRBJ2-3; 10 nucleotides line up with TRBD2. The germline V gene has CDR1 SGHTS and CDR2 YDEGEE. This CDR3 is 18 amino acids long. With V trimmed by 2 bases and J by 4 bases, 13 bases remained unmatched. The CDR3: CASSLLLAGFGSPDTQYF. CDR3 in DNA: TGTGCCAGCAGCTTATTACTAGCGGGATTTGGGAGCCCAGATACGCAGTATTTT.